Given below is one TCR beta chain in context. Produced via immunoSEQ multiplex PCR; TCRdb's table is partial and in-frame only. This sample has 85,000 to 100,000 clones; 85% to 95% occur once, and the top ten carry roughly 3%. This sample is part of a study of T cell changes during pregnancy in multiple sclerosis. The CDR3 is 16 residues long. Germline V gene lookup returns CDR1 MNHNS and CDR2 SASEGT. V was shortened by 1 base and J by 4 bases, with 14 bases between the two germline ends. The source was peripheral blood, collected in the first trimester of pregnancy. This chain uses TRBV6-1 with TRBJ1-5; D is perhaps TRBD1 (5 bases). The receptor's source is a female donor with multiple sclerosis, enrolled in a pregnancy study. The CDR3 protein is CASSEEGDSLNQPQHF. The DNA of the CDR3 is TGTGCCAGCAGTGAAGAAGGCGACAGTCTTAATCAGCCCCAGCATTTT.